The TCR beta chain described here comes from a study of blood T cell repertoires in COVID-19. Study information: COVID-19 samples, acute and convalescent, were from the United States, Italy and Spain.

The assay was immunoSEQ multiplex PCR, and TCRdb's table has in-frame clones only and misses some. The sample yields 80,000 to 100,000 clones, approximately 90% seen once. In germline, CDR1 is SGHAT, CDR2 FQNNGV. The CDR3 sequence is 16 residues long. Losses at the gene ends were 5 bases for V and 3 bases for J; bases not matched to a gene: 9. Sequencing input: peripheral blood. This sequence originates from a human donor with COVID-19, enrolled during active disease. The donor label of this sample is uncertain. The rearrangement uses TRBV11-2 and TRBJ1-3; TRBD1 matches 8 bases. CDR3 bases: TGTGCCAGCAGCCCCTCAGGGGGCGAGCGTGGAAACACCATATATTTT. Its translation: CASSPSGGERGNTIYF.